This T cell receptor (beta chain) was captured by sequencing in a study of blood T cell repertoires in COVID-19. Study details: Samples representing acute and convalescent COVID-19 were sourced from the United States, Italy and Spain. PBMCs, B-cell-depleted T cells, or T cells were the source of the cDNA or gDNA that made up the material.

Authors' data handling: The assay estimated nucleated cells by amplifying reference gene primers. Only in-frame clones appear in the TCRdb table, and some are missing; sequencing was by immunoSEQ multiplex PCR. V, J and clone size reflect that table, while D and trimming were determined from the DNA. The repertoire includes some 80,000 clones, about 88% of them detected once, and roughly a sixth sits in the top ten. This clonotype was obtained from a human donor in a cohort sampled during active COVID-19. The sequencing sample was made of peripheral blood.

CDR3 coding DNA: TGTGCCAGCAGCCAAGATAATACGGGTATTCGGGGCTACACCTTC. Translation: CASSQDNTGIRGYTF. This chain joins TRBV3-1 (or the pseudogene TRBV3-2) and TRBJ1-2, with D unclear. Germline lookup yields CDR1 LGHDT and CDR2 YNNKEL (reference sequence). Trimming removed 0 bases at V and 8 bases at J, with 16 bases between. This CDR3 spans 15 amino acids.